The rows below give T cell receptor beta chains drawn from one sample of a study of cytomegalovirus exposure and HLA in healthy donors. TCRdb's copy holds only in-frame clones and misses some; the assay was immunoSEQ multiplex PCR. This table has about 130,000 clones, 77% appearing once. Sequencing input: PBMCs. All receptors derive from a man aged 25-45 years in good health and CMV-seronegative. CDR3s include the opening cysteine and the closing phenylalanine or tryptophan. The order of the fields is CDR3 DNA, CDR3 protein, clone size, D gene, V gene, J gene. The D gene is left open where the match is weak. Clone size is not always given. Where it is, it says once, few, many or a class for expanded clones.

TGTGCCAGCAGCGTAGTGGGACAGGGCCGCCCAGATACGCAGTATTTT	CASSVVGQGRPDTQYF	once	TRBD1	TRBV9	TRBJ2-3
TGTGCCAGCAGCACTGGGACTAGCGGACCAAAAGAGACCCAGTACTTC	CASSTGTSGPKETQYF	few	TRBD2	TRBV11-3	TRBJ2-5
TGTGCCAGCAGCTTGGAACGCGGGAGCTCCTACAATGAGCAGTTCTTC	CASSLERGSSYNEQFF	.	TRBD2	TRBV5-4	TRBJ2-1
TGTGCCAGCAGCCTCAGACAGCGGGATTCACCCCTCCACTTT	CASSLRQRDSPLHF	.	.	TRBV5-8	TRBJ1-6
TGTGCCAGCAGCTCGGAGGGTTTGGGGCAGACCCAGTACTTC	CASSSEGLGQTQYF	.	.	TRBV5-6	TRBJ2-5
TGTGCCAGCAGCTTAGGGGTGACTAGCGGGGAAGGAGAGACCCAGTACTTC	CASSLGVTSGEGETQYF	.	TRBD2	TRBV11-2	TRBJ2-5
TGCGCCAGCAGTGAGTTACAACTAGCGGGAGGGCCTGATGAGCAGTTCTTC	CASSELQLAGGPDEQFF	.	TRBD2	TRBV10-1	TRBJ2-1
TGCAGCGTTGAGGGAGGCCTCAGGGATACGCAGTATTTT	CSVEGGLRDTQYF	.	.	TRBV29-1	TRBJ2-3
TGTGCCAGCAGTTCCACTATCTACAGGGGGCCCGGAGCTTTCTTT	CASSSTIYRGPGAFF	.	TRBD1	TRBV28	TRBJ1-1
TGCAGTGCCAGAAATAGCGCGTCGCAGTTCTTC	CSARNSASQFF	.	.	TRBV20-1	TRBJ2-1
TGTGCCAGCAGCCCATGGACTAGCGGCCACAATGAGCAGTTCTTC	CASSPWTSGHNEQFF	.	TRBD2	TRBV5-6	TRBJ2-1
TGTGCCAGCAGCTTTGGGGCATCCTACGAGCAGTACTTC	CASSFGASYEQYF	.	.	TRBV11-2	TRBJ2-7
TGCAGCGTTGAAATCGGAGACGTATTAAATACGCAGTATTTT	CSVEIGDVLNTQYF	.	.	TRBV29-1	TRBJ2-3
TGTGCTACCAAAAACGTGGGGGGTCAAGAGACCCAGTACTTC	CATKNVGGQETQYF	.	.	TRBV5-4	TRBJ2-5
TGCGCCAGCAGCTTGGGTTCAGGGTTTCCAGAGACCCAGTACTTC	CASSLGSGFPETQYF	few	.	TRBV5-1	TRBJ2-5
TGTGCCACCCATCAGGGGGACACCGGGGAGCTGTTTTTT	CATHQGDTGELFF	.	TRBD1	TRBV6-5	TRBJ2-2
TGTGCCAGCAGTGAATTAGTTGGCACAGATACGCAGTATTTT	CASSELVGTDTQYF	.	.	TRBV25-1	TRBJ2-3
TGTGCCTCAGGCGGGACAGCCTACGAGCAGTACTTC	CASGGTAYEQYF	.	.	TRBV19	TRBJ2-7
TGTGCCATCAGTGGTGGACTAGCGGGACGCAGCTCCTACAATGAGCAGTTCTTC	CAISGGLAGRSSYNEQFF	.	TRBD2	TRBV10-3	TRBJ2-1
TGCGCCAGCAGCTTGGTAGGGGACTCCTACGAGCAGTACTTC	CASSLVGDSYEQYF	.	.	TRBV5-1	TRBJ2-7
TGTGCCAGCAGCCATACGACAGAAGCTGGAAACACCATATATTTT	CASSHTTEAGNTIYF	.	.	TRBV7-9	TRBJ1-3
TGTGCCAGCTCACCAGAACAGGTGAGCAATCAGCCCCAGCATTTT	CASSPEQVSNQPQHF	.	.	TRBV18	TRBJ1-5
TGCGCCAGCAGCCAAACCCGCTTGTCCGGGGGGCGCTCGGTCAATGAGCAGTTCTTC	CASSQTRLSGGRSVNEQFF	.	.	TRBV4-1	TRBJ2-1
TGTGCCAGCAGGGATGGAGTGCAAGAGACCCAGTACTTC	CASRDGVQETQYF	few	.	TRBV6-6	TRBJ2-5
TGTGCCAGCAGGAAAGGCGGGTGGTTCTACGAGCAGTACTTC	CASRKGGWFYEQYF	.	.	TRBV28	TRBJ2-7
TGCGCCAGCAGCCAAGTCGCGGTCCATGAGCAGTTCTTC	CASSQVAVHEQFF	.	.	TRBV4-1	TRBJ2-1
TGTGCCAGCAGCTTTGACAGGGGGAATGAGCAGTTCTTC	CASSFDRGNEQFF	.	TRBD1	TRBV11-2	TRBJ2-1
TGTGCCTGGGCCGGGACAGGGGTTCGAAGTTTCGAGCAGTACTTC	CAWAGTGVRSFEQYF	.	TRBD1	TRBV30	TRBJ2-7
TGTGCCAGCAGCCCAGGGGCAAGTAATGAAAAACTGTTTTTT	CASSPGASNEKLFF	few	.	TRBV5-5	TRBJ1-4
TGTGCCAGCAGCTTAGATACGGATCAGCCCCAGCATTTT	CASSLDTDQPQHF	once	.	TRBV11-2	TRBJ1-5
TGTGCCAGCAGCCTGCTCGGGGCGGGGGGGCTACAAGAGACCCAGTACTTC	CASSLLGAGGLQETQYF	.	TRBD2	TRBV28	TRBJ2-5
TGTGCCAGCAACCCCCGACCACCTCTAGCGAGCAATCAGCCCCAGCATTTT	CASNPRPPLASNQPQHF	.	.	TRBV28	TRBJ1-5
TGCGCCAGCAGCTTGGTGACTAGCGGGCGCCCGGACACCGGGGAGCTGTTTTTT	CASSLVTSGRPDTGELFF	.	TRBD2	TRBV5-1	TRBJ2-2
TGTGCCAGCAGCTTAGAGAGTGGTCGGGCGCAAGGACACTACGAGCAGTACTTC	CASSLESGRAQGHYEQYF	.	.	TRBV7-2	TRBJ2-7
TGTGCCAGCAGCTTAGGCGGGACAGGGACAAGTGGGGCCAACGTCCTGACTTTC	CASSLGGTGTSGANVLTF	.	TRBD1	TRBV7-9	TRBJ2-6
TGCAGCGTTGGAGGACTAGCGGGATGGAACACCGGGGAGCTGTTTTTT	CSVGGLAGWNTGELFF	.	TRBD2	TRBV29-1	TRBJ2-2
TGCGCCAGCGGGCTGAACACCGGGGAGCTGTTTTTT	CASGLNTGELFF	few	.	TRBV10-1	TRBJ2-2
TGCGCCAGCAGCGCGGGACTAGCGGGATTGAGCTCCTACGAGCAGTACTTC	CASSAGLAGLSSYEQYF	few	TRBD2	TRBV5-1	TRBJ2-7
TGTGCCAGCAGTTACTCTAGCGGGGGCACAATGTCGGAGCAGTTCTTC	CASSYSSGGTMSEQFF	.	TRBD2	TRBV6-5	TRBJ2-1
TGTGCCAGCAGCGTTGGACTAGCGGGGGGGTCCGAGACCCAGTACTTC	CASSVGLAGGSETQYF	few	TRBD2	TRBV2	TRBJ2-5
TGTGCCAGCAGACTAGCGGCTAATGAGCAGTTCTTC	CASRLAANEQFF	few	TRBD2	TRBV27	TRBJ2-1
TGTGCCAGCAGCCCCAGACAGGGGGACATCTATGGCTACACCTTC	CASSPRQGDIYGYTF	.	TRBD1	TRBV27	TRBJ1-2
TGCAGCGTTGTCGCGGGGTTGGATCAGCCCCAGCATTTT	CSVVAGLDQPQHF	.	.	TRBV29-1	TRBJ1-5
TGTGCCAGCAGCAGAGGGGGGGGACCGTCTTCAGGCGAGCAGTACTTC	CASSRGGGPSSGEQYF	few	.	TRBV5-4	TRBJ2-7
TGTGCCTGGAGTCAGAAATGGGACACCTCCTACGAGCAGTACTTC	CAWSQKWDTSYEQYF	.	.	TRBV30	TRBJ2-7
TGTGCCAGCTCACCACCGGCCAGGGAAGAGACCCAGTACTTC	CASSPPAREETQYF	.	.	TRBV18	TRBJ2-5
TGTGCCACCAGGGACAGCATAATTAGCAATCAGCCCCAGCATTTT	CATRDSIISNQPQHF	.	TRBD1	TRBV10-3	TRBJ1-5
TGTGCCAGCAGCAGGACAGGGTACTACGAGCAGTACTTC	CASSRTGYYEQYF	.	TRBD1	TRBV6-5	TRBJ2-7
TGTGCCAGCAGTAGACTAGCGGGAGGCTCCTACGAGCAGTACTTC	CASSRLAGGSYEQYF	.	TRBD2	TRBV7-9	TRBJ2-7
TGTGCCAGTACCCCCACCGGGGGAGGCACAGATACGCAGTATTTT	CASTPTGGGTDTQYF	.	.	TRBV19	TRBJ2-3
TGTGCCAGTAGTCATTTCGGTACGCAGTATTTT	CASSHFGTQYF	.	.	TRBV19	TRBJ2-3